Listed here are 32 T cell receptor beta chains from one sample, sequenced in a study of neurological immune-mediated disorders (dated by TCRdb to between 2018 and 2021). Library construction relied on 5' RACE. The instrument given in TCRdb is Illumina HiSeq 2500. The public sequencing data were trimmed at Q25 with fastp and processed into clonotypes with MiXCR by TCRdb, which kept only in-frame beta chains. Rows with a matching CDR3 protein are joined into one entry that keeps the most common DNA and genes. This sample is represented by tens of thousands of distinct CDR3 sequences; 13% to 15% of them were singletons. The leading ten clones occupy under 7% of the sample. The specimen was PBMCs. These receptors were obtained from a woman aged 50 to 60 in good health.

This clonotype came up many times. The chain is built from TRBV6-2 or TRBV6-3 and TRBJ1-3, with TRBD1 as a possible D gene (6 bases). This CDR3 spans 18 amino acids. V was clipped by 2 bases and J by 0 bases, with 17 bases between them. Germline assignment: CDR1 MNHEY and CDR2 SVGEGT. The CDR3 coding sequence is TGTGCCAGCAGTTACAAAGGAGAAGGGGGACTCTCTGGAAACACCATATATTTT. It encodes CASSYKGEGGLSGNTIYF.

This clonotype was seen at least ten times. The V call is TRBV5-1, the J call TRBJ2-7; no clear D. The V and J ends lost 1 base and 4 bases respectively, with 12 bases between them. The CDR3 loop spans 14 amino acids. The germline V gene has CDR1 SGHRS and CDR2 YFSETQ. The CDR3 DNA follows: TGCGCCAGCAGCTTGAACGCCGGCGGATACGAGCAGTACTTC. As protein: CASSLNAGGYEQYF.

This clonotype was observed many times. V and J are TRBV20-1 and TRBJ1-2, with D uncertain. The germline V gene has CDR1 DFQATT and CDR2 SNEGSKA (reference sequence). The germline V and J ends were trimmed by 6 bases and 7 bases, with 24 bases remaining between them. CDR3 size: 15 residues. CDR3: CSAYTGGLLNSGYTF. CDR3 in DNA: TGCAGTGCCTATACGGGTGGGCTTTTAAATTCTGGCTACACCTTC.

This clonotype was found many times. The CDR3 DNA reads as TGTGCCAGCAGCTTACCGGGACAGGGGTGGGAGCAGTACTTC. This translates into CASSLPGQGWEQYF. V gene TRBV5-5 combines with J gene TRBJ2-7; 10 positions match TRBD1. Germline CDR1 reads SGHKS; CDR2 reads YYEKEE (reference sequence). This CDR3 is 14 amino acids long. V dropped 2 bases and J dropped 7; count of bases not matched to a gene: 6.

This clonotype appeared many times. The chain links TRBV6-6 to TRBJ2-1; D may be TRBD1 (6 bases). This CDR3 has 13 amino acids. The germline gives CDR1 MNHNY, CDR2 SVGAGI (reference sequence). V lost 2 bases, J lost 10 bases, and 12 bases lay in between. CDR3 sequence: CASSYPPGDEQFF. The CDR3 bases are TGTGCCAGCAGTTACCCCCCAGGGGACGAGCAGTTCTTC.

By sample share, this clonotype is medium-sized. The chain recombines TRBV5-1 with TRBJ1-1; tentatively, D is TRBD1 (5 bases). The germline V gene encodes CDR1 SGHRS and CDR2 YFSETQ. The CDR3 extends over 15 amino acids. Trimming pared 4 bases from V and 0 bases from J, leaving 13 bases between. The CDR3 DNA sequence: TGCGCCAGCAGCGGTTTGGCACAGGTGAACACTGAAGCTTTCTTT. It encodes CASSGLAQVNTEAFF.

Regarding this clonotype: Just one base apart from a much larger clone, this may be a read error. The chain links TRBV7-2 to TRBJ2-2; D might be TRBD2 (5 bases). The CDR3 runs 14 residues. Germline CDR1 and CDR2: SGHTA and FQGNSA. The CDR3 nucleotides are TGTGCCAGCAGCCCGGCCCTGAACACCGGGGAGCCGTTTTTT. Translation gives CASSPALNTGEPFF.

This clonotype was observed at least ten times. This rearrangement joins TRBV5-1 to TRBJ2-7; possible D gene TRBD1, 6 bases. Trimming took 3 bases from V and 1 from J, leaving 17 bases between them. Germline V gene sequence: CDR1 SGHRS, CDR2 YFSETQ. This CDR3 is 16 amino acids long. In DNA, the CDR3 is TGCGCCAGCAGCTGGGGGCCTCTTGGGGGTTCCTACGAGCAGTACTTC. The encoded protein is CASSWGPLGGSYEQYF.

Ten or more counts support this clonotype. This chain links TRBV20-1 with TRBJ1-5; 8 bases align to TRBD1. The ends lost 3 bases at V and 5 bases at J; junction bases unmatched: 12. Germline CDR1 is DFQATT and CDR2 is SNEGSKA (reference sequence). There are 16 residues in the CDR3. The chain's CDR3 is CSASTGQGSLHQPQHF. The CDR3 coding sequence is TGCAGTGCTAGTACCGGACAGGGTAGTCTTCATCAGCCCCAGCATTTT.

This clonotype was counted only a few times. The chain employs TRBV7-9 and TRBJ1-2; no firm D call. Germline CDR1 reads SEHNR; CDR2 reads FQNEAQ (reference sequence). The V gene lost 4 bases and the J gene lost 4 bases, with 7 bases spanning the gap. CDR3 length: 12 residues. CDR3: CASSYRAYGYTF. CDR3 coding DNA: TGTGCCAGCAGCTACCGTGCCTATGGCTACACCTTC.

This clonotype showed up many times. The rearrangement uses TRBV10-3 and TRBJ1-1; 10 bases are a match to TRBD1. This CDR3 has 15 residues. Germline loops: CDR1 ENHRY, CDR2 SYGVKD. Trimming cost V 3 bases and J 6 bases; bases outside gene matches: 7. CDR3 in DNA: TGTGCCATCAGTGAAGGACAGGGGGGTAGGGCTGAAGCTTTCTTT. This sequence encodes CAISEGQGGRAEAFF.

This clonotype occurred many times. The chain combines TRBV10-3 with TRBJ1-1, with a possible D match to TRBD1 (5 bases). CDR1 ENHRY and CDR2 SYGVKD come from the germline V gene. The CDR3 covers 16 residues. The V end was cut by 5 bases, the J end by 5 bases, with 21 bases between. CDR3 sequence: CAISHPLGGVGTEAFF. In DNA form, the CDR3 reads TGTGCCATCAGTCACCCCCTGGGAGGGGTAGGTACTGAAGCTTTCTTT.

The V and J genes are TRBV27 and TRBJ2-3, with D uncertain. The germline V gene has CDR1 MNHEY and CDR2 SMNVEV (reference sequence). V was cut by 8 bases and J by 2 bases, with 11 bases left in between. The CDR3 covers 13 residues. The CDR3: CASGPRPTDTQYF. In DNA, the CDR3 is TGTGCCAGCGGACCCAGACCCACAGATACGCAGTATTTT.

This clonotype was seen at least ten times. The V call is TRBV7-9, the J call TRBJ2-3; D is undetermined. This CDR3 has 15 amino acids. Trimming took 6 bases from V and 2 from J, leaving 15 bases between them. Germline-derived CDR1 and CDR2 are SEHNR and FQNEAQ (reference sequence). The CDR3 sequence is CASRMTEYYTDTQYF. The CDR3 DNA is TGTGCCAGCAGGATGACGGAATACTACACAGATACGCAGTATTTT.

Many counts were recorded for this clonotype. V and J are TRBV29-1 and TRBJ2-3; 11 nucleotides agree with TRBD1. The CDR3 covers 15 residues. J was trimmed by 4 bases and V by 5 bases; bases with no gene match: 8. In germline, CDR1 is SQVTM, CDR2 ANQGSEA. The CDR3 loop reads CSVSPGQGASDTQYF. CDR3 in DNA: TGCAGCGTTTCCCCAGGACAGGGGGCATCAGATACGCAGTATTTT.

This clonotype was observed many times. The chain has TRBV28 and TRBJ2-7; weak D call: TRBD2 (6 bases). CDR1 MDHEN and CDR2 SYDVKM come from the germline V gene. The CDR3 loop spans 15 amino acids. Written as DNA, the CDR3 is TGTGCCAGCAGTCAAAGGGGAGGCGGGGACCCCGGGATTGCTGTC. This codes for CASSQRGGGDPGIAV.

Points on this clonotype: Possible read error: a much larger clone is one base away. The chain links TRBV3-1 to TRBJ1-2; 11 bases agree with TRBD1. CDR1 and CDR2 (germline): LGHDT, YNNKEL (reference sequence). The CDR3 extends over 16 amino acids. CDR3 amino acids: CASSRSGQGENYGCTF. The CDR3 bases are TGTGCCAGCAGCCGGTCGGGACAGGGGGAAAACTATGGCTGCACCTTC.

This clonotype was detected many times. The chain carries TRBV6-5 and TRBJ1-1, with D unclear. Trimming shortened V by 2 bases and J by 5 bases, and 9 bases separated the two germline ends. The V gene's germline CDR1 is MNHEY and CDR2 SVGAGI. The CDR3 contains 13 residues. For the CDR3, the DNA is TGTGCCAGCAGTTACCTGGGTCGGACTGAAGCTTTCTTT. This encodes CASSYLGRTEAFF.

This chain connects TRBV3-1 to TRBJ2-2; no clear D. The V end lost 8 bases, the J end lost 8 bases, and 12 bases lay between the germline ends. The germline CDR1 and CDR2 sequences are LGHDT and YNNKEL (reference sequence). The CDR3 is made up of 12 amino acids. DNA of the CDR3: TGTGCCAGCGGGGAACGGCGGGGGGAGCTGTTTTTT. Translating it yields CASGERRGELFF.

This clonotype has at least ten counts. The rearrangement joins TRBV12-3 or TRBV12-4 to TRBJ2-5, with 11 bases identical to TRBD2. The CDR3 contains 14 residues. Losses at the gene ends were 2 bases for V and 4 bases for J; bases not matched to a gene: 0. This CDR3 is CASSLLAGGETQYF. For the CDR3, the DNA is TGTGCCAGCAGTTTACTAGCGGGAGGAGAGACCCAGTACTTC.

The chain joins TRBV11-2 to TRBJ2-5; the D gene is possibly TRBD2 (7 bases). Germline V CDR1 and CDR2: SGHAT, FQNNGV. Trimming left V 7 bases short and J 4 bases short, with 22 bases between. The CDR3 contains 16 residues. The CDR3 DNA reads as TGTGCCAGCAACTCCCAAGGGGGAGGGGGAAGAGAGACCCAGTACTTC. This gives the protein CASNSQGGGGRETQYF.

The gene calls are TRBV10-1 and TRBJ2-2; 9 bases are shared with TRBD1. V was clipped by 6 bases and J by 4 bases; unmatched bases: 12. Germline V gene lookup returns CDR1 WNHNN and CDR2 SYGVQD (reference sequence). The CDR3 totals 17 residues. CDR3 protein: CASSGGPGTGPTGELFF. DNA of the CDR3: TGCGCCAGCAGCGGGGGCCCCGGGACAGGGCCCACCGGGGAGCTGTTTTTT.

This sequence joins TRBV20-1 and TRBJ2-7, with 11 positions matching TRBD1. CDR1 is DFQATT and CDR2 is SNEGSKA in the germline V gene (reference sequence). With 1 base clipped from V and 7 bases from J, the junction kept 9 bases outside the gene matches. The CDR3 contains 15 residues. The CDR3 protein is CSARAWDRGSWEQYF. CDR3 sequence (DNA): TGCAGTGCTAGAGCGTGGGACAGGGGGAGTTGGGAGCAGTACTTC.

This clonotype has at least ten counts. The chain's CDR3 is CASSLGQGRNQPQHF. The CDR3 bases are TGCGCCAGCAGCTTAGGACAGGGCCGCAATCAGCCCCAGCATTTT. This chain links TRBV5-1 with TRBJ1-5; 8 bases match TRBD1. The germline gives CDR1 SGHRS, CDR2 YFSETQ. CDR3 length equals 15 residues. V was clipped by 2 bases and J by 2 bases; unmatched bases: 3.

In this sample, this clonotype turned up many times. The chain combines TRBV20-1 with TRBJ2-7; D perhaps matches TRBD1 (5 bases). The CDR3 is 12 residues long. The V and J ends lost 1 base and 4 bases respectively, with 8 bases between them. The germline V gene encodes CDR1 DFQATT and CDR2 SNEGSKA (reference sequence). The CDR3: CSARGGGYEQYF. The CDR3 DNA is TGCAGTGCTAGAGGGGGCGGATACGAGCAGTACTTC.

At least ten counts were recorded for this clonotype. The chain carries TRBV28 and TRBJ1-2; 7 positions match TRBD1. CDR3 size: 13 residues. With V trimmed by 3 bases and J by 8 bases, 6 bases remained unmatched. CDR1 is MDHEN and CDR2 is SYDVKM in the germline V gene. The DNA for the CDR3 is TGTGCCAGCAGTTTGATGACAGGGTACGGCTACACCTTC. Amino acid sequence: CASSLMTGYGYTF.

This clonotype appeared many times. The chain recombines TRBV5-1 with TRBJ1-1; D call uncertain. Deletions cut 1 base from V and 4 bases from J, with 11 bases between. CDR1 is SGHRS, CDR2 YFSETQ, per germline. The CDR3 contains 14 residues. Here the CDR3 reads CASSLKGLGTEAFF. CDR3 sequence (DNA): TGCGCCAGCAGCTTGAAGGGATTAGGCACTGAAGCTTTCTTT.

This clonotype was counted at least ten times. The chain combines TRBV5-1 with TRBJ1-5; weak D call: TRBD1 (6 bases). Germline CDR1 SGHRS, CDR2 YFSETQ. The CDR3 has 14 amino acids. Deletions cut 4 bases from V and 10 bases from J, with 18 bases between. For the CDR3, the DNA is TGCGCCAGCAGCCCCGGGACAATAGAGTCCCCCCAGCATTTT. This encodes CASSPGTIESPQHF.

This clonotype was seen repeatedly, ten times or more. DNA for the CDR3: TGTGCCAGCAGCCCCCTTGTGGGGACTAGCGGGCTCAATGAGCAGTTCTTC. Amino acid sequence: CASSPLVGTSGLNEQFF. The chain has TRBV3-1 and TRBJ2-1; TRBD2 matches 12 bases. The CDR3 is 17 residues long. Germline values: CDR1 LGHDT, CDR2 YNNKEL (reference sequence). V lost 4 bases, J lost 6 bases, and 10 bases stayed unmatched.

This clonotype was counted at least ten times. The chain uses TRBV28 and TRBJ2-2, with 7 bases fitting TRBD1. The V gene's germline CDR1 is MDHEN and CDR2 SYDVKM. V was clipped by 6 bases and J by 6 bases; unmatched bases: 7. The CDR3 has 14 residues. CDR3 sequence reads: CASRQTGFAGELFF. CDR3 bases: TGTGCCAGCAGGCAGACAGGGTTTGCCGGGGAGCTGTTTTTT.

This clonotype showed up many times. The genes are TRBV10-3 and TRBJ2-1, with a tentative D call TRBD2 (5 bases). Per the germline V gene, CDR1 is ENHRY and CDR2 is SYGVKD. The CDR3 consists of 14 residues. The V end lost 7 bases, the J end lost 7 bases, and 17 bases lay between the germline ends. The CDR3 reads CAITWSGSGNEQFF. The DNA for the CDR3 is TGTGCCATCACTTGGAGTGGGAGTGGGAATGAGCAGTTCTTC.

This clonotype was found many times. The chain recombines TRBV5-5 with TRBJ2-1; D not certain. This CDR3 has 18 residues. V lost 3 bases to trimming and J lost 2 bases, with 21 bases between them. Germline loops: CDR1 SGHKS, CDR2 YYEKEE (reference sequence). CDR3 protein: CASSSHRPHPTAYNEQFF. CDR3 nucleotides: TGTGCCAGCAGCTCCCACCGGCCCCACCCGACCGCCTACAATGAGCAGTTCTTC.